Listed here is a single T cell receptor (beta chain). Treatment specified: some 20 received Ad26.COV2.S at low or high dose, single or two shots; about 5 received placebo; per-sample allocation not given. At day 63 after the first vaccine or placebo injection, samples were drawn. Sequencing used immunoSEQ multiplex PCR; TCRdb keeps in-frame clones, though not all of them. The table lists over 450,000 clones, 89% of them singletons. This record belongs to a study of Ad26.COV2.S vaccination and SARS-CoV-2 variants. Germline V gene sequence: CDR1 MNHEY, CDR2 SVGAGI. V gave up 0 bases and J gave up 0 bases, with 9 bases separating them. This CDR3 is 16 amino acids long.

The sample in question was peripheral blood, obtained in a trial of Ad26.COV2.S vaccine versus placebo. The V gene is TRBV6-5, the J gene TRBJ2-1; D remains ambiguous. This receptor was identified in a person between 18 and 65 years old who received the Ad26.COV2.S COVID-19 vaccine or a placebo. DNA for the CDR3: TGTGCCAGCAGTTACTCGAACGGCGGCTCCTACAATGAGCAGTTCTTC. It encodes CASSYSNGGSYNEQFF.